The 14 T cell receptor beta chains presented below share a single source sample, sequenced in a study of blood T cell repertoires in COVID-19. Profiling relied on immunoSEQ multiplex PCR, and the TCRdb table lists in-frame clones only, not all of them. In the table there are 130,000 or so clones, about 80% of which are singletons. The specimen sequenced was peripheral blood. All receptors come from a woman between 55 and 75 years old with acute or convalescent COVID-19.

The rearrangement uses TRBV9 and TRBJ1-2, with TRBD1 matching over 8 bases. Trimming at V came to 4 bases and at J to 2 bases, leaving 4 bases not matched to a gene. CDR3 length: 14 amino acids. CDR1 is SGDLS, CDR2 YYNGEE, per germline. The CDR3 spells CASSPRTGNYGYTF. In DNA form, the CDR3 reads TGTGCCAGCAGCCCCCGGACAGGGAACTATGGCTACACCTTC.

This chain connects TRBV30 to TRBJ1-6, with TRBD1 matching 7 bases. CDR3 size: 15 residues. V was pared by 4 bases and J by 6 bases, with 9 bases of the junction left unmatched. Per germline, CDR1 GTSNPN and CDR2 SVGIG (reference sequence). CDR3 coding DNA: TGTGCCTGGAAGATCCCGGGACAGATTAATTCACCCCTCCACTTT. It translates to CAWKIPGQINSPLHF.

Here the CDR3 reads CASSPRQNTEAFF. In DNA, the CDR3 is TGTGCCAGCAGCCCCCGACAGAACACTGAAGCTTTCTTT. This chain links TRBV9 with TRBJ1-1; no clear D gene. The germline V gene has CDR1 SGDLS and CDR2 YYNGEE. V shed 4 bases and J shed 1 base, with 8 bases lying between them. This CDR3 region has 13 residues.

The chain recombines TRBV14 with TRBJ1-2; 8 nucleotides match TRBD1. The CDR3 is 15 residues long. Looked up from germline, CDR1 is SGHDN and CDR2 is FVKESK. After removal of 1 base from V and 4 bases from J, the junction contained 5 bases not matched to a gene. CDR3 coding DNA: TGTGCCAGCAGCCAAGCAGGTCAGGGGGCCTATGGCTACACCTTC. As protein: CASSQAGQGAYGYTF.

The CDR3: CASSLMYGNYEQYF. In nucleotides, the CDR3 is TGTGCCAGCAGCTTAATGTACGGGAACTACGAGCAGTACTTC. V is TRBV7-9 and J is TRBJ2-7; tentatively, D is TRBD2 (5 bases). The CDR3 loop spans 14 amino acids. Between the trimmed V and J ends, which lost 2 bases and 3 bases, there was a span of 11 bases. Germline V gene data show CDR1 as SEHNR and CDR2 as FQNEAQ (reference sequence).

The chain recombines TRBV19 with TRBJ1-5, with D unclear. V was cut by 6 bases and J by 11 bases, with 11 bases left in between. Germline loops: CDR1 LNHDA, CDR2 SQIVND (reference sequence). The CDR3 covers 11 residues. Here the CDR3 reads CASRRAGSQHF. The CDR3 region has the DNA TGTGCCAGTAGGAGGGCGGGATCCCAGCATTTT.

The V and J genes are TRBV9 and TRBJ2-1, with 11 bases identical to TRBD2. The CDR3 consists of 16 residues. The J segment lost 4 bases and the V segment lost 0 bases, leaving 3 bases of the junction unmatched. Germline loops: CDR1 SGDLS, CDR2 YYNGEE. CDR3 in DNA: TGTGCCAGCAGCGTAGAGCTAGCGGGGGGATACAATGAGCAGTTCTTC. Amino acid sequence: CASSVELAGGYNEQFF.

The chain employs TRBV6-5 and TRBJ2-2; D is unresolved. The CDR3 consists of 13 residues. Between the trimmed V and J ends, which lost 5 bases and 6 bases, there was a span of 10 bases. The germline gives CDR1 MNHEY, CDR2 SVGAGI. The CDR3 DNA is TGTGCCAGCAGTAAATGGAGCGCCGGGGAGCTGTTTTTT. Translation: CASSKWSAGELFF.

The chain recombines TRBV6-4 with TRBJ1-1; 7 bases are shared with TRBD1. This CDR3 spans 12 amino acids. CDR1 and CDR2 (germline): MRHNA, SNTAGT. The junction had 7 bases not matched to a gene; V was cut back by 3 bases and J by 12 bases. The CDR3 region has the DNA TGTGCCAGCAGTGAAAGCGACAGGGTGTCTTTCTTT. It specifies CASSESDRVSFF.

The rearrangement links TRBV21-1 to TRBJ2-2; the table's TRBD1 call for D was not verified on the DNA. TRBV21-1 is assigned pseudogene status. The CDR3 totals 13 residues. The CDR3 loop is CASGPRVTGELFF. In nucleotides, the CDR3 is TGTGCCAGCGGACCCAGGGTCACCGGGGAGCTGTTTTTT.

This clone has only one observation. The chain employs TRBV3-1 (or the pseudogene TRBV3-2) and TRBJ1-1; D not resolved. The V gene's germline CDR1 is LGHDT and CDR2 YNNKEL (reference sequence). The CDR3 length is 14 residues. The V end lost 1 base, the J end lost 0 bases, and 6 bases lay between the germline ends. In nucleotides, the CDR3 is TGTGCCAGCAGCCAAGCTTCCTTGAACACTGAAGCTTTCTTT. Translated: CASSQASLNTEAFF.

J is TRBJ2-2 and V is TRBV19; 9 positions agree with TRBD1. Trimming removed 5 bases from V and 7 bases from J; junction bases left unmatched: 2. This CDR3 is 13 amino acids long. Germline loops: CDR1 LNHDA, CDR2 SQIVND (reference sequence). CDR3 amino acids: CASSGDRVGELFF. CDR3 bases: TGTGCCAGTAGTGGGGACAGGGTCGGGGAGCTGTTTTTT.

This chain uses TRBV6-2 or TRBV6-3 with TRBJ2-7, with D perhaps matching TRBD1 (6 bases). The CDR3 has 15 amino acids. Germline CDR1 is MNHEY and CDR2 is SVGEGT. The V and J ends lost 6 bases and 3 bases respectively, with 18 bases between them. CDR3 residues: CASSQGDRFYYEQYV. The DNA for the CDR3 is TGTGCCAGCAGCCAAGGCGACAGGTTCTACTACGAGCAGTACGTC.

This chain uses TRBV10-3 with TRBJ1-5, with D perhaps matching TRBD1 (6 bases). CDR3 size: 14 residues. V dropped 2 bases and J dropped 1 base, with 6 bases sitting between them. Germline assignment: CDR1 ENHRY and CDR2 SYGVKD. CDR3 nucleotides: TGTGCCATCAGTGAGACAGGGAGCAATCAGCCCCAGCATTTT. It specifies CAISETGSNQPQHF.